This T cell receptor beta chain was recorded in a study of cytomegalovirus exposure and HLA in healthy donors. Whole-study results and caveats: While the bulk of TCR sequences proved rare, some public TCRs turned up in many donors. There were a few CMV-associated chains whose specificity for CMV antigens was confirmed in vitro.

The data were produced by immunoSEQ multiplex PCR, yet TCRdb's version contains in-frame clones alone and is incomplete. This sample has roughly 200,000 clones, with around 80% found just once. CDR1 is KGHSH and CDR2 is LQKENI in the germline V gene. Trimming took 0 bases from V and 3 from J; bases not matched to a gene: 10. The CDR3 length is 18 residues. These donors were members of the roughly 120-subject validation cohort, a group separate from the approximately 670-subject first cohort. About this clone: Its target is unknown.

The rearrangement uses TRBV18 and TRBJ1-5, with TRBD1 matching over 8 bases. The sample consisted of PBMCs. The TCR originated in a woman aged 25 to 45 in good health and CMV-seronegative. The CDR3 sequence is CASSPPGGAGGVNQPQHF. CDR3 in DNA: TGTGCCAGCTCACCACCGGGGGGCGCAGGGGGCGTCAATCAGCCCCAGCATTTT.